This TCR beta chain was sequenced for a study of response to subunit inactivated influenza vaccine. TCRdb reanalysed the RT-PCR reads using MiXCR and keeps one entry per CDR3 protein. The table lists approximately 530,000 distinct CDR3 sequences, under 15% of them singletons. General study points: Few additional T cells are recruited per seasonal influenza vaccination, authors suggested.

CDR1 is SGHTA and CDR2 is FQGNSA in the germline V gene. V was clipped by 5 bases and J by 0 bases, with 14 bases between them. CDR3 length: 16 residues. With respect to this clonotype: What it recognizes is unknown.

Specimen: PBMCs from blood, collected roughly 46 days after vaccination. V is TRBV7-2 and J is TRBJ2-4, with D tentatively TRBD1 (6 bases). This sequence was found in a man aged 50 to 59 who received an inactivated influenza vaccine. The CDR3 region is CASSPRGGLAKNIQYF. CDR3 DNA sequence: TGTGCCAGCAGCCCACGAGGGGGATTAGCCAAAAACATTCAGTACTTC.